The clone carrying this T cell receptor beta chain has only a few counts. Its specificity is unknown. This specimen comes from a study of T-cell reconstitution after alpha-beta-depleted transplantation in children. The CDR3 consists of 17 residues. Germline CDR1 and CDR2: LGHNA and YSLEER. With 0 bases clipped from V and 9 bases from J, the junction kept 15 bases outside the gene matches. TCRbeta library preparation incorporated unique molecular identifiers. Each CDR3 protein is one row after TCRdb ran MiXCR on the PCR reads. The table has under 450,000 distinct CDR3 sequences, around 15% seen once. Study results and limitations: Several patients had high TCRbeta diversity at day 60; it came from surviving recipient T cells and thymic progenitors.

The clonotype originates from a boy in the first two years of life who had a stem cell transplant for Wiskott-Aldrich syndrome, so the T cells may come from the graft donor. The sequences come from PBMCs, mostly from graft donor cells, collected 360 days after TCRalphabeta/CD19-depleted stem cell transplant. V usage is TRBV4-3 and J usage is TRBJ2-5; 8 nucleotides align to TRBD2. CDR3 sequence: CASSQDLPPSGYPSQYF. CDR3 in DNA: TGCGCCAGCAGCCAAGATCTGCCCCCTAGCGGGTACCCCTCCCAGTACTTC.